This T cell receptor beta chain was recorded in a study of CD8 T cells in ankylosing spondylitis. Regarding the study as a whole: Previous work reported some of these motif variants in the synovial fluid and blood of reactive arthritis.

This clonotype was seen many times. Its specificity is not known. TCRdb reprocessed the 5' RACE reads with MiXCR, giving one entry per CDR3 protein. The profile shows about 260,000 distinct CDR3 sequences, about 24% of them singletons. Sample: blood, either unsorted or a sorted T cell fraction (not recorded which). The sequence derives from a male donor with ankylosing spondylitis or in good health (not recorded which).

The CDR3 loop is CSAQSGEFSYNEQFF. CDR3 sequence (DNA): TGCAGTGCTCAGAGCGGGGAATTCTCCTACAATGAGCAGTTCTTC. This sequence joins TRBV20-1 and TRBJ2-1, with 7 nucleotides matching TRBD2. J gave up 0 bases and V 5 bases, and 7 bases lay outside the gene matches. The CDR3 is 15 residues long. CDR1 is DFQATT and CDR2 is SNEGSKA in the germline V gene (reference sequence).